This T cell receptor beta chain was sequenced during a study of shared clonotypes between healthy human individuals. Whole-study context: Used for every donor were three CD4 naive, three CD4 memory, two CD8 naive and one CD8 memory plate.

Naive CD8 cells were CD45RO-negative, positively selected for CCR7, excluding terminally differentiated effector memory CD45RA+ cells. In the study's own analysis: ImmunoSEQ yielded junction-only sequences lacking quality scores, so filtering differed. Assay: immunoSEQ multiplex PCR; the TCRdb copy retains only in-frame clones and omits some. The DNA was the basis for D and trimming; V, J and clone size are from that table. This repertoire shows some 740,000 clones, 80% to 95% found once; its top ten account for around 24%. The length of the CDR3 is 18 residues. V shed 2 bases, J shed 2 bases, and the junction held 11 bases outside the gene matches. CDR1 and CDR2 (germline): SNHLY, FYNNEI.

V is TRBV2 and J is TRBJ1-5; 8 bases map to TRBD1. The clonotype originates from a young man in good health. Sequencing was carried out using naive CD8+ T cells sorted from blood. The CDR3 sequence: CASSERGQGADGNQPQHF. The CDR3 DNA sequence: TGTGCCAGCAGTGAACGTGGGCAGGGGGCAGATGGCAATCAGCCCCAGCATTTT. Full variable domain (outside the CDR3, taken from reference TRBV2 and TRBJ1-5): EPEVTQTPSHQVTQMGQEVILRCVPISNHLYFYWYRQILGQKVEFLVSFYNNEISEKSEIFDDQFSVERPDGSNFTLKIRSTKLEDSAMYFCASSERGQGADGNQPQHFGDGTRLSIL.